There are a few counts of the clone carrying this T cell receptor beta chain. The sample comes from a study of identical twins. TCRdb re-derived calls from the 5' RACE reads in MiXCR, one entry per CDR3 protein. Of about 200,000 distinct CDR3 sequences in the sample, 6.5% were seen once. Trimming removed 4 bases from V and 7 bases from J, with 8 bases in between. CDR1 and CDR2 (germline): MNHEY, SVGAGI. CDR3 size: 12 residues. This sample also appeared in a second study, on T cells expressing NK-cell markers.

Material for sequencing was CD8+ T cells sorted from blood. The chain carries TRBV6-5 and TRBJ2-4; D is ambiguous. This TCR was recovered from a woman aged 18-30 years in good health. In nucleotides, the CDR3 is TGTGCCAGCAGTTCCCTCTATAACATTCAGTACTTC. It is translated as CASSSLYNIQYF.